Below, 14 T cell receptor beta chains from the same sample are listed, as sequenced in a study of blood T cell repertoires in COVID-19. Here immunoSEQ multiplex PCR was the method, and the copy in TCRdb shows in-frame clones only, minus some. The top ten hold 6.9% of the sample, which has tens of thousands of clones, roughly 86% seen once. Sequencing used peripheral blood. Receptors originate from a man aged 50-60 years with active COVID-19.

The chain carries TRBV9 and TRBJ2-5; possibly TRBD1 for D (5 bases). Germline V lookup: CDR1 SGDLS, CDR2 YYNGEE. CDR3 length equals 13 residues. Trimming shortened V by 6 bases and J by 7 bases, and 16 bases separated the two germline ends. For the CDR3, the DNA is TGTGCCAGCACCCAGACAGACTTCGGGACCCAGTACTTC. Its protein product is CASTQTDFGTQYF.

This chain links TRBV7-2 with TRBJ2-5; D is possibly TRBD1 (6 bases). The CDR3 loop spans 15 amino acids. V was clipped by 5 bases and J by 3 bases, with 16 bases between them. The germline V gene has CDR1 SGHTA and CDR2 FQGNSA. The CDR3 nucleotides are TGTGCCAGCAGCCCCGCTTGGACAGAAAAAGAGACCCAGTACTTC. Translation: CASSPAWTEKETQYF.

The gene calls are TRBV6-2 or TRBV6-3 and TRBJ2-7; the match to TRBD2 covers 8 bases. The germline CDR1 and CDR2 sequences are MNHEY and SVGEGT. The V gene end was trimmed by 0 bases and the J gene end by 2 bases; junction bases not matched to a gene: 12. This CDR3 spans 18 amino acids. CDR3 residues: CASSYSGDRGGITYEQYF. CDR3 DNA sequence: TGTGCCAGCAGTTACTCAGGAGATCGCGGGGGGATAACCTACGAGCAGTACTTC.

The V call is TRBV7-9, the J call TRBJ2-1; D call uncertain. The germline CDR1 and CDR2 sequences are SEHNR and FQNEAQ (reference sequence). The CDR3 loop spans 14 amino acids. Trimming cost V 1 base and J 8 bases, with 12 bases left between them. The CDR3 is CASSLELSRDEQFF. DNA for the CDR3: TGTGCCAGCAGCTTAGAACTTTCCCGGGATGAGCAGTTCTTC.

The sample holds one count of this clone. The rearrangement links TRBV2 to TRBJ2-2, with 7 bases fitting TRBD2. Germline V gene data show CDR1 as SNHLY and CDR2 as FYNNEI. The CDR3 consists of 15 residues. Germline trimming cut 7 bases from V and 2 bases from J; bases unmatched to any gene: 7. The CDR3 reads CASIRDYPNTGELFF. CDR3 DNA sequence: TGTGCCAGCATCCGGGACTACCCAAACACCGGGGAGCTGTTTTTT.

The V and J genes are TRBV6-1 and TRBJ2-5; D gene unclear. The CDR3 contains 11 residues. Germline CDR1 and CDR2: MNHNS and SASEGT. Trimming shortened V by 0 bases and J by 7 bases, and 3 bases separated the two germline ends. Written as DNA, the CDR3 is TGTGCCAGCAGTGAAGCGAGGACCCAGTACTTC. Amino acids: CASSEARTQYF.

This clone was seen just once. The V and J genes are TRBV9 and TRBJ2-5, with a tentative D call TRBD2 (5 bases). Germline values: CDR1 SGDLS, CDR2 YYNGEE. The V end lost 0 bases, the J end lost 3 bases, and 6 bases lay between the germline ends. This CDR3 spans 13 amino acids. The DNA of the CDR3 is TGTGCCAGCAGCGTAGGTAGCGAAGAGACCCAGTACTTC. Amino acids: CASSVGSEETQYF.

The V gene is TRBV10-1, the J gene TRBJ2-2; D unresolved. Looked up from germline, CDR1 is WNHNN and CDR2 is SYGVQD (reference sequence). The V end was cut by 6 bases, the J end by 4 bases, with 9 bases between. CDR3 size: 13 residues. The CDR3 protein is CASSPSFTGELFF. The CDR3 region has the DNA TGCGCCAGCAGCCCTTCTTTCACCGGGGAGCTGTTTTTT.

This clone was counted a few times. The genes are TRBV9 and TRBJ1-2; D remains unclear. Germline V gene lookup returns CDR1 SGDLS and CDR2 YYNGEE. V lost 0 bases and J lost 0, with 9 bases in between. The CDR3 has 15 residues. CDR3 protein: CASSVGGVPNYGYTF. CDR3 nucleotides: TGTGCCAGCAGCGTAGGCGGGGTTCCTAACTATGGCTACACCTTC.

The V gene is TRBV7-2, the J gene TRBJ1-5, with D uncertain. The CDR3 totals 14 residues. V gave up 2 bases and J gave up 4 bases, with 9 bases separating them. CDR1 and CDR2 (germline): SGHTA, FQGNSA. The CDR3 DNA is TGTGCCAGCAGCTTATCTCAGGCTAATCAGCCCCAGCATTTT. Translated: CASSLSQANQPQHF. The variable domain in full, with the rest retrieved from reference TRBV7-2 and TRBJ1-5, is GAGVSQSPSNKVTEKGKDVELRCDPISGHTALYWYRQSLGQGLEFLIYFQGNSAPDKSGLPSDRFSAERTGGSVSTLTIQRTQQEDSAVYLCASSLSQANQPQHFGDGTRLSIL.

The gene calls are TRBV11-2 and TRBJ1-6; no definite D call. The CDR3 length is 14 residues. Per the germline V gene, CDR1 is SGHAT and CDR2 is FQNNGV. Between the trimmed V and J ends, which lost 2 bases and 6 bases, there was a span of 8 bases. In DNA, the CDR3 is TGTGCCAGCAGCTTAAGTCCGAGTAATTCACCCCTCCACTTT. Its protein product is CASSLSPSNSPLHF.

The genes are TRBV6-2 or TRBV6-3 and TRBJ2-4, with 11 bases that match TRBD2. V lost 2 bases to trimming and J lost 2 bases; unmatched junction nucleotides: 8. CDR1 is MNHEY, CDR2 SVGEGT, per germline. This CDR3 has 18 amino acids. The CDR3 sequence: CASSYPPRLAGTKNIQYF. The CDR3 nucleotides are TGTGCCAGCAGTTACCCGCCCAGACTAGCGGGGACCAAAAACATTCAGTACTTC.

V gene TRBV5-4 combines with J gene TRBJ1-1, with D tentatively TRBD1 (5 bases). The germline V gene encodes CDR1 SGHNT and CDR2 YYREEE (reference sequence). Trimming cost V 4 bases and J 1 base, with 17 bases left between them. The CDR3 has 16 residues. CDR3 sequence reads: CASSVKTQASNTEAFF. CDR3 nucleotide sequence: TGTGCCAGCAGCGTCAAGACACAGGCCTCGAACACTGAAGCTTTCTTT.

V usage is TRBV2 and J usage is TRBJ2-7; D possibly corresponds to TRBD2 (6 bases). The CDR3 runs 12 residues. V was trimmed by 11 bases and J by 2 bases, leaving 13 bases between them. In germline, CDR1 is SNHLY, CDR2 FYNNEI. The CDR3 sequence: CASWTTAYEQYF. CDR3 DNA: TGTGCCTCCTGGACTACGGCCTACGAGCAGTACTTC.